One and the same sample provided the 10 T cell receptor beta chains below, sequenced in a study of regulatory T cells in long-lasting Graves disease. The time point is: newly diagnosed GD, antithyroid drugs for less than 3 months. Scientists built the TCR library using RNA that was extracted from PBMCs. Arm-PCR with iRepertoire HTBI primers amplified the CDR3 regions for these TCR beta libraries. TCRdb processed the multiplex PCR reads anew with MiXCR; each CDR3 protein has one entry. The sample shows about 350,000 distinct CDR3 sequences, approximately 15% of them seen only once. The sample was also reused in another study, on T cells in Graves' hyperthyroidism and ophthalmopathy.

The sequencing here drew on peripheral blood mononuclear cells (PBMCs), taken at new diagnosis, from a patient treated with antithyroid drugs. The receptor source for this set is a man aged 40-55 years with Graves disease.

The rearrangement links TRBV30 to TRBJ2-1; D not resolved. Trimming took 1 base from V and 7 from J, leaving 11 bases between them. Germline V lookup: CDR1 GTSNPN, CDR2 SVGIG (reference sequence). The CDR3 runs 13 residues. DNA of the CDR3: TGTGCCTGGAGTGCTGGACGGAAAAATGAGCAGTTCTTC. This encodes CAWSAGRKNEQFF.

Many counts were recorded for this clonotype. The chain joins TRBV28 to TRBJ2-3; maybe TRBD2 (5 bases). The V end lost 7 bases, the J end lost 2 bases, and 16 bases lay between the germline ends. The V gene's germline CDR1 is MDHEN and CDR2 SYDVKM. The CDR3 loop spans 15 amino acids. This chain's CDR3 is CASTKWGASTDTQYF. The CDR3, as DNA: TGTGCCAGCACAAAATGGGGAGCTTCCACAGATACGCAGTATTTT.

This clonotype was counted many times. J is TRBJ2-7 and V is TRBV7-2, with TRBD1 identical over 9 bases. The germline V gene encodes CDR1 SGHTA and CDR2 FQGNSA. V gave up 4 bases and J gave up 1 base; unmatched junction bases: 5. This CDR3 spans 15 amino acids. The CDR3, as DNA: TGTGCCAGCAGCTACCGGGACAGGGCGTCCTACGAGCAGTACTTC. As protein: CASSYRDRASYEQYF.

The DNA for the CDR3 is TGCGCCAGCAGCTTGGACAGGAACGAGCAGTACTTC. Translated, it gives CASSLDRNEQYF. The chain employs TRBV5-1 and TRBJ2-7; TRBD1 is a possible D gene (5 bases). CDR1 SGHRS and CDR2 YFSETQ come from the germline V gene. With 0 bases removed from V and 5 bases from J, the gap between germline ends came to 6 bases. The CDR3 covers 12 residues.

The table lists this clonotype with a few counts. The genes are TRBV6-1 and TRBJ2-7, with D possibly TRBD2 on 6 matching bases. CDR1 and CDR2 (germline): MNHNS, SASEGT. The V end was cut by 6 bases, the J end by 5 bases, with 20 bases between. The CDR3 consists of 15 residues. This CDR3 is CASRPRGAGYDEQYF. DNA of the CDR3: TGTGCCAGCAGGCCTCGGGGCGCGGGGTACGACGAGCAGTACTTC.

This clonotype has a handful of counts. The genes are TRBV5-1 and TRBJ2-5; TRBD2 is a possible D gene (6 bases). V lost 4 bases, J lost 2 bases, and 21 bases lay in between. Germline-derived CDR1 and CDR2 are SGHRS and YFSETQ. CDR3 length: 17 residues. The CDR3 reads CASSPGVAGWGQETQYF. The CDR3 DNA reads TGCGCCAGCAGCCCGGGGGTCGCAGGTTGGGGACAAGAGACCCAGTACTTC.

The chain employs TRBV19 and TRBJ1-5; TRBD1 matches at 7 bases. Germline V lookup: CDR1 LNHDA, CDR2 SQIVND (reference sequence). The trim removed 7 bases at V and 6 bases at J, leaving 12 bases unmatched. This CDR3 region has 15 residues. CDR3 region: CASKKETGAFQPQHF. The CDR3 DNA follows: TGTGCCAGTAAAAAGGAAACAGGGGCCTTTCAGCCCCAGCATTTT.

This clonotype was recorded at least ten times. The CDR3 here is CASSLSRTGVYEQYF. The CDR3 region has the DNA TGTGCCAGCAGCTTAAGCCGGACAGGGGTGTACGAGCAGTACTTC. The rearrangement joins TRBV11-2 to TRBJ2-7; 9 bases map to TRBD1. J was trimmed by 4 bases and V by 2 bases; bases with no gene match: 6. The CDR3 has 15 amino acids. The germline V gene encodes CDR1 SGHAT and CDR2 FQNNGV.

Many counts were recorded for this clonotype. V and J are TRBV28 and TRBJ2-5; TRBD1 aligns across 7 bases. Germline V lookup: CDR1 MDHEN, CDR2 SYDVKM. V dropped 3 bases and J dropped 5; count of bases not matched to a gene: 9. The CDR3 length is 15 residues. CDR3 DNA sequence: TGTGCCAGCAGTTTTCTGACAGGGAACGCGGAGACCCAGTACTTC. It is translated as CASSFLTGNAETQYF.

This clonotype was detected ten times or more. The genes are TRBV7-8 and TRBJ2-3; TRBD2 matches 11 bases. Germline V gene sequence: CDR1 SGHVS, CDR2 FQNEAQ. With V trimmed by 1 base and J by 6 bases, 6 bases remained unmatched. The CDR3 has 16 residues. The chain's CDR3 is CASSLGPSGGSDTQYF. CDR3 in DNA: TGTGCCAGCAGCTTAGGACCTAGCGGGGGGTCGGATACGCAGTATTTT. Full variable domain (missing parts from reference TRBV7-8 and TRBJ2-3): GAGVSQSPRYKVAKRGQDVALRCDPISGHVSLFWYQQALGQGPEFLTYFQNEAQLDKSGLPSDRFFAERPEGSVSTLKIQRTQQEDSAVYLCASSLGPSGGSDTQYFGPGTRLTVL.